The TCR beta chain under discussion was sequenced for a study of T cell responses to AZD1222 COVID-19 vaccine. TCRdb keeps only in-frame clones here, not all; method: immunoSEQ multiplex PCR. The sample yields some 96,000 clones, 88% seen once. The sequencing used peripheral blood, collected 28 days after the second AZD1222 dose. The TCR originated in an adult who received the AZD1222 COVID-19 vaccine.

The CDR3 is CASGLVRPSGIYNEQFF. Written as DNA, the CDR3 is TGTGCTAGTGGTTTGGTACGTCCTAGCGGCATCTACAATGAGCAGTTCTTC. The rearrangement joins TRBV12-5 to TRBJ2-1, with TRBD2 matching over 7 bases. The CDR3 contains 17 residues. Trimming removed 0 bases from V and 3 bases from J; junction bases left unmatched: 8. In germline, CDR1 is LGHNT, CDR2 FRNRAP.